This TCR beta chain was recorded in a study of blood T cell repertoires in COVID-19. In the study overall: COVID-19 samples, acute and convalescent, were from the United States, Italy and Spain. T cells, B-cell-depleted T cells, or PBMCs supplied cDNA or gDNA.

Sequencing was performed with immunoSEQ multiplex PCR; in TCRdb, only in-frame clones are kept and a portion is missing. The sample has 120,000 or so clones; under 90% are singletons. CDR3 length: 14 amino acids. Looked up from germline, CDR1 is SGHNT and CDR2 is YYREEE (reference sequence). V shed 2 bases and J shed 4 bases, with 12 bases lying between them. Sequencing used peripheral blood. The source is a man aged 55 to 70 with acute or convalescent COVID-19. The chain has TRBV5-4 and TRBJ1-2; D is perhaps TRBD1 (5 bases). The CDR3 loop is CASSLSSGLYGYTF. In DNA form, the CDR3 reads TGTGCCAGCAGCTTATCTTCAGGGCTCTATGGCTACACCTTC.